One and the same sample provided the 2 T cell receptor beta chains below, sequenced in a study of shared clonotypes between healthy human individuals. TCRdb keeps only in-frame clones here, not all; method: immunoSEQ multiplex PCR. The table includes fewer than 3 million clones, 85% to 95% detected once. The sequencing input was naive CD4+ T cells from PBMCs. Subset reported: CD45RA+ positively selected. The receptors stem from a man aged 18-30 years in good health. Some clones in this sample may be carry-over from other donors' samples.

The chain combines TRBV27 with TRBJ2-3; no clear D gene. The CDR3 has 13 residues. CDR1 is MNHEY, CDR2 SMNVEV, per germline (reference sequence). V shed 5 bases and J shed 6 bases, with 12 bases lying between them. CDR3 sequence (DNA): TGTGCCAGCAGTAGGAAGGGAAGGGATACGCAGTATTTT. Translating it yields CASSRKGRDTQYF.

The rearrangement links TRBV4-3 to TRBJ1-2; no reliable D call. This CDR3 region has 15 residues. In germline, CDR1 is LGHNA, CDR2 YSLEER. The germline V and J ends were trimmed by 0 bases and 3 bases, with 11 bases remaining between them. The CDR3 is CASSQDRNSYYGYTF. DNA for the CDR3: TGCGCCAGCAGCCAAGATCGGAACAGCTACTATGGCTACACCTTC.